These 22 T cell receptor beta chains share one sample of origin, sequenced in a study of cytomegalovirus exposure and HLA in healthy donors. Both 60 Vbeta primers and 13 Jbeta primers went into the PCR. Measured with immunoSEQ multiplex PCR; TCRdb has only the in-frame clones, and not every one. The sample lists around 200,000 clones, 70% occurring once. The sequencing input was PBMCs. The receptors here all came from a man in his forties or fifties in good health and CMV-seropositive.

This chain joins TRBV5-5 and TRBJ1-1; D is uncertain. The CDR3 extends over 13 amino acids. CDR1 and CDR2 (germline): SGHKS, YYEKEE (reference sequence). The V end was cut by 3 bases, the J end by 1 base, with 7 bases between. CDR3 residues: CASSWATNTEAFF. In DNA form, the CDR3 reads TGTGCCAGCAGCTGGGCTACGAACACTGAAGCTTTCTTT.

The CDR3 is CASRPVGARAEKLFF. The CDR3 bases are TGTGCCAGCAGACCAGTGGGGGCCCGGGCCGAAAAACTGTTTTTT. The V and J genes are TRBV2 and TRBJ1-4; D is possibly TRBD1 (6 bases). The V end was cut by 6 bases, the J end by 8 bases, with 19 bases between. The CDR3 is 15 amino acids. Germline V gene data show CDR1 as SNHLY and CDR2 as FYNNEI.

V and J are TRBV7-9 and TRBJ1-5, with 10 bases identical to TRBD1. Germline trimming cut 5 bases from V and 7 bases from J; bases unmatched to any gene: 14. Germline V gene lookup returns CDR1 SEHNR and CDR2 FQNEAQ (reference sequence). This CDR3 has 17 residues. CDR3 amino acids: CASSPGPGTGEGQPQHF. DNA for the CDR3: TGTGCCAGCAGCCCCGGACCCGGGACAGGGGAAGGACAGCCCCAGCATTTT.

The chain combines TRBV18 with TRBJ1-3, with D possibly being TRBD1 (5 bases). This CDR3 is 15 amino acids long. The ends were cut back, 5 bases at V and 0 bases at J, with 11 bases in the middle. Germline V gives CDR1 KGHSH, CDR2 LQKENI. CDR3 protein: CASSAGPNSGNTIYF. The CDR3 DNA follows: TGTGCCAGCTCAGCGGGACCGAACTCTGGAAACACCATATATTTT.

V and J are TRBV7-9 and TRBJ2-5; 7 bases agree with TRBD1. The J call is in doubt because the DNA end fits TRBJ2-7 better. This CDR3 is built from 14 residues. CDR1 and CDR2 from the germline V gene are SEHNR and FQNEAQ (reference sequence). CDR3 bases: TGTGCCAGCAGCCTACAGGGGCCCACCTACGAGCAGTACTTC. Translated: CASSLQGPTYEQYF.

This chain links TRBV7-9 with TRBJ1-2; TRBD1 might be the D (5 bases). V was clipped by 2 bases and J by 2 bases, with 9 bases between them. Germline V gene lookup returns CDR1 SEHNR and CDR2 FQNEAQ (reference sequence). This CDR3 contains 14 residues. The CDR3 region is CASSLLRGNYGYTF. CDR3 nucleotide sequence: TGTGCCAGCAGCTTATTACGGGGGAACTATGGCTACACCTTC.

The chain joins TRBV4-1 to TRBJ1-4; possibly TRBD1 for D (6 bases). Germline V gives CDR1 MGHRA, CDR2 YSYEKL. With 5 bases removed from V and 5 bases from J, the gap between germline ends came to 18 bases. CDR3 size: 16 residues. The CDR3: CASSFQSGGSNEKLFF. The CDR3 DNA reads TGCGCCAGCAGCTTCCAGTCGGGGGGCTCGAATGAAAAACTGTTTTTT.

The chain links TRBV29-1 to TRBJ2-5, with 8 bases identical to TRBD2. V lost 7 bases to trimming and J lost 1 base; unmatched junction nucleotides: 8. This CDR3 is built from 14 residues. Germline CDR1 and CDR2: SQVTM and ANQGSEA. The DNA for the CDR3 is TGCAGCGCAGTAAGCGGGGGTTTCCAAGAGACCCAGTACTTC. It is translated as CSAVSGGFQETQYF. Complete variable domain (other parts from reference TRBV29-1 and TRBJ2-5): SAVISQKPSRDICQRGTSLTIQCQVDSQVTMMFWYRQQPGQSLTLIATANQGSEATYESGFVIDKFPISRPNLTFSTLTVSNMSPEDSSIYLCSAVSGGFQETQYFGPGTRLLVL.

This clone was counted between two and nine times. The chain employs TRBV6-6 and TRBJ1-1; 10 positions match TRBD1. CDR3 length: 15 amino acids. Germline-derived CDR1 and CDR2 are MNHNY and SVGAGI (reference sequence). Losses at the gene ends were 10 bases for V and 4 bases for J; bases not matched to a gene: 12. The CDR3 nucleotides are TGTGCCACCACCGACAGGGGGCCCAGCGGCACTGAAGCTTTCTTT. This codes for CATTDRGPSGTEAFF.

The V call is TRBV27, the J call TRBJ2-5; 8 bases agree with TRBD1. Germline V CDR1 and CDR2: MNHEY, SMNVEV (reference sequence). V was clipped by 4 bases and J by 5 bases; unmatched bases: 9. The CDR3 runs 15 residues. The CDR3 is CASSWRKGQGETQYF. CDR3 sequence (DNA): TGTGCCAGCAGTTGGCGGAAAGGACAGGGTGAGACCCAGTACTTC.

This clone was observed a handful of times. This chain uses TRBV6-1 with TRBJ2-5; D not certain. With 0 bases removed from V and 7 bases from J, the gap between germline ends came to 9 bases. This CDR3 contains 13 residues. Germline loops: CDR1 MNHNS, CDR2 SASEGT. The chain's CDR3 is CASSEALHRTQYF. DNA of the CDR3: TGTGCCAGCAGTGAAGCGCTTCACAGGACCCAGTACTTC.

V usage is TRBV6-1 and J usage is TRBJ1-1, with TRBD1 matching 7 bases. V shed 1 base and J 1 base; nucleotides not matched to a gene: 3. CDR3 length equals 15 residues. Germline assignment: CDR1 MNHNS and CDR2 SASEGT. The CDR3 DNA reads TGTGCCAGCAGTGAAGGAGGGGGCTGGAACACTGAAGCTTTCTTT. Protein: CASSEGGGWNTEAFF.

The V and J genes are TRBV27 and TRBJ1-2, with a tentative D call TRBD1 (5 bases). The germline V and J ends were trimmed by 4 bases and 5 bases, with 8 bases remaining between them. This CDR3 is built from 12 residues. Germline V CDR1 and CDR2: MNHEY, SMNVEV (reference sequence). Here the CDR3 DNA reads TGTGCCAGCAGTTCCGGGGGGTATGGCTACACCTTC. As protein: CASSSGGYGYTF.

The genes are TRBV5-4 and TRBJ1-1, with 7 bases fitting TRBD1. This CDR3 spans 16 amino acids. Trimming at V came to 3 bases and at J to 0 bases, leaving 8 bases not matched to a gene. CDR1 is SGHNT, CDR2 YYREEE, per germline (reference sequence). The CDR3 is CASSSATGTVNTEAFF. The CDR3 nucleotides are TGTGCCAGCAGCTCAGCTACCGGGACAGTGAACACTGAAGCTTTCTTT.

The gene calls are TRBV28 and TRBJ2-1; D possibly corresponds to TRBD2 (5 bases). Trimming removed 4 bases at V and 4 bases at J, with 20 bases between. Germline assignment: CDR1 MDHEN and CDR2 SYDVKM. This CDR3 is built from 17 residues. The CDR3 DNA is TGTGCCAGCAGTTCGTCTCAGGTAGCGCTAAATTACAATGAGCAGTTCTTC. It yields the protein CASSSSQVALNYNEQFF.

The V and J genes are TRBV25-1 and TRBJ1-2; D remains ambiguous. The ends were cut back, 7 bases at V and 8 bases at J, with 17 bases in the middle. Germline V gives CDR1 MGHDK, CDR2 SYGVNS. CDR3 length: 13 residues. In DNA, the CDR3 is TGTGCCAGCACCGACTACCCCCGAAACGGCTACACCTTC. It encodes CASTDYPRNGYTF.

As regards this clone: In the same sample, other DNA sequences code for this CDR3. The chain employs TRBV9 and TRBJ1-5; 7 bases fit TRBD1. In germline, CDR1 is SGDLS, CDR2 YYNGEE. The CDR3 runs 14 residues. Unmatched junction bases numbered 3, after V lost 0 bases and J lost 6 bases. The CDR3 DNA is TGTGCCAGCAGCGTAGGACAGGGAGGTCAGCCCCAGCATTTT. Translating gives CASSVGQGGQPQHF.

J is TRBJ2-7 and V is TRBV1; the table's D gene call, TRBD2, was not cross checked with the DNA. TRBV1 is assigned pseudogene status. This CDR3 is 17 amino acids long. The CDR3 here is CTSSSTVLAGFSYEQYF. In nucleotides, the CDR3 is TGCACCAGCAGCTCCACGGTGCTAGCGGGGTTCTCCTACGAGCAGTACTTC.

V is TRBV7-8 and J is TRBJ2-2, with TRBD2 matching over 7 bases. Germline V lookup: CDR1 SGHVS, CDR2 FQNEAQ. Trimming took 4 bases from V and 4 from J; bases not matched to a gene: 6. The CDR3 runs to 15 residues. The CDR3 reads CASSSGLVSTGELFF. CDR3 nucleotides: TGTGCCAGCAGCTCCGGACTAGTTAGCACCGGGGAGCTGTTTTTT.

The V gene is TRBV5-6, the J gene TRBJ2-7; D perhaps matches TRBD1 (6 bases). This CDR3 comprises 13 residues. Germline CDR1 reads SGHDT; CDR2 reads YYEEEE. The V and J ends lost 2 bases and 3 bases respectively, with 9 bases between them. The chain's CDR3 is CASSFSDSYEQYF. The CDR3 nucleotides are TGTGCCAGCAGCTTTTCGGACAGCTACGAGCAGTACTTC.

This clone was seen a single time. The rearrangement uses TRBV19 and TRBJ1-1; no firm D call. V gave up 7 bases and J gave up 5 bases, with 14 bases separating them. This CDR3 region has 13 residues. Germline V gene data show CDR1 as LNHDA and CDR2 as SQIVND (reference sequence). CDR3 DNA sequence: TGTGCCAGTATACAGAATAAGTTTACTGAAGCTTTCTTT. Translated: CASIQNKFTEAFF. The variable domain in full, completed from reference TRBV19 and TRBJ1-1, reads DGGITQSPKYLFRKEGQNVTLSCEQNLNHDAMYWYRQDPGQGLRLIYYSQIVNDFQKGDIAEGYSVSREKKESFPLTVTSAQKNPTAFYLCASIQNKFTEAFFGQGTRLTVV.

The CDR3 protein is CASTSERDRDNGYTF. Here the CDR3 DNA reads TGTGCCAGCACCTCGGAACGGGACAGGGATAATGGCTACACCTTC. J is TRBJ1-2 and V is TRBV7-9; TRBD1 agrees at 9 bases. CDR3 size: 15 residues. V was clipped by 7 bases and J by 6 bases; unmatched bases: 12. Germline loops: CDR1 SEHNR, CDR2 FQNEAQ (reference sequence).